These 27 T cell receptor beta chains were all obtained from the same sample, sequenced in a study of cytomegalovirus exposure and HLA in healthy donors. The PCR ran on 60 Vbeta and 13 Jbeta primers. Libraries were prepared by immunoSEQ multiplex PCR; TCRdb keeps only in-frame clonotypes and omits some of them. The table records 130,000 to 150,000 clones, about 80% of them present only once. Specimen: PBMCs. The receptor set was obtained from a female donor in good health and CMV-seronegative.

The rearrangement links TRBV7-9 to TRBJ1-5; D perhaps matches TRBD1 (5 bases). This CDR3 spans 15 amino acids. Germline CDR1 is SEHNR and CDR2 is FQNEAQ (reference sequence). Trimming removed 5 bases at V and 7 bases at J, with 18 bases between. In nucleotides, the CDR3 is TGTGCCAGCAGCGACCAGGGAACCCTCGGACAGCCCCAGCATTTT. Encoded protein: CASSDQGTLGQPQHF. Together with reference TRBV7-9 and TRBJ1-5, the CDR3 gives the full variable domain: DTGVSQNPRHKITKRGQNVTFRCDPISEHNRLYWYRQTLGQGPEFLTYFQNEAQLEKSRLLSDRFSAERPKGSFSTLEIQRTEQGDSAMYLCASSDQGTLGQPQHFGDGTRLSIL.

The chain is built from TRBV7-2 and TRBJ2-1; 11 nucleotides agree with TRBD2. This CDR3 spans 15 amino acids. Germline values: CDR1 SGHTA, CDR2 FQGNSA. Losses at the gene ends were 6 bases for V and 8 bases for J; bases not matched to a gene: 9. CDR3 coding DNA: TGTGCCAGCAGTTTTAGCGGGAGGGCCTGGGATGAGCAGTTCTTC. It yields the protein CASSFSGRAWDEQFF. The whole variable domain, filled in from reference TRBV7-2 and TRBJ2-1, reads GAGVSQSPSNKVTEKGKDVELRCDPISGHTALYWYRQSLGQGLEFLIYFQGNSAPDKSGLPSDRFSAERTGGSVSTLTIQRTQQEDSAVYLCASSFSGRAWDEQFFGPGTRLTVL.

Remarks on this clone: In the same sample, other DNA sequences code for this CDR3. The rearrangement uses TRBV7-2 and TRBJ2-5, with D perhaps matching TRBD1 (5 bases). The V gene's germline CDR1 is SGHTA and CDR2 FQGNSA. The V and J ends lost 2 bases and 1 base respectively, with 5 bases between them. The length of the CDR3 is 13 residues. The CDR3 bases are TGTGCCAGCAGCTTACAGGGCCAAGAGACCCAGTACTTC. Translating gives CASSLQGQETQYF. The full variable domain, rest sourced from reference TRBV7-2 and TRBJ2-5, is GAGVSQSPSNKVTEKGKDVELRCDPISGHTALYWYRQSLGQGLEFLIYFQGNSAPDKSGLPSDRFSAERTGGSVSTLTIQRTQQEDSAVYLCASSLQGQETQYFGPGTRLLVL.

V usage is TRBV30 and J usage is TRBJ1-6; 7 positions agree with TRBD1. The CDR3 has 16 residues. Germline loops: CDR1 GTSNPN, CDR2 SVGIG (reference sequence). J lost 4 bases, V lost 0 bases, and 6 bases had no gene match. This CDR3 is CAWSVLLGQYNSPLHF. CDR3 in DNA: TGTGCCTGGAGTGTACTGCTGGGACAGTATAATTCACCCCTCCACTTT.

This clone was recorded a few times. The chain combines TRBV28 with TRBJ2-7; 7 nucleotides match TRBD2. V shed 2 bases, J shed 4 bases, and the junction held 8 bases outside the gene matches. The CDR3 contains 15 residues. Per the germline V gene, CDR1 is MDHEN and CDR2 is SYDVKM. This CDR3 reads CASSLAGAGEYEQYF. CDR3 coding DNA: TGTGCCAGCAGTTTAGCGGGAGCCGGGGAGTACGAGCAGTACTTC.

V is TRBV9 and J is TRBJ2-3; 9 bases are a match to TRBD2. The CDR3 extends over 18 amino acids. Trimming removed 3 bases from V and 0 bases from J; junction bases left unmatched: 11. Germline-derived CDR1 and CDR2 are SGDLS and YYNGEE. The CDR3 nucleotides are TGTGCCAGCAGCGGTGGCCTAGCGGGAACTACAAGCACAGATACGCAGTATTTT. Amino acids: CASSGGLAGTTSTDTQYF.

The gene calls are TRBV28 and TRBJ2-7; 11 positions match TRBD2. Germline-derived CDR1 and CDR2 are MDHEN and SYDVKM. This CDR3 region has 15 residues. Germline trimming cut 5 bases from V and 4 bases from J; bases unmatched to any gene: 7. CDR3 loop: CASSQTSGSRYEQYF. The DNA of the CDR3 is TGTGCCAGCAGTCAAACTAGCGGGAGTCGGTACGAGCAGTACTTC.

The V call is TRBV5-1, the J call TRBJ2-7; tentatively, D is TRBD1 (5 bases). In germline, CDR1 is SGHRS, CDR2 YFSETQ. The ends were cut back, 2 bases at V and 1 base at J, with 10 bases in the middle. The CDR3 is 14 residues long. CDR3 in amino acids: CASSLTGSSYEQYF. The CDR3 DNA reads as TGCGCCAGCAGCTTAACAGGTAGTTCCTACGAGCAGTACTTC.

The genes are TRBV9 and TRBJ2-5; TRBD2 aligns across 12 bases. The V gene's germline CDR1 is SGDLS and CDR2 YYNGEE. This CDR3 has 15 amino acids. V was pared by 4 bases and J by 5 bases, with 6 bases of the junction left unmatched. The CDR3 nucleotides are TGTGCCAGCAGCCCGAGGACTAGCGGGACGGAGACCCAGTACTTC. Protein sequence: CASSPRTSGTETQYF.

V is TRBV7-2 and J is TRBJ2-2; the match to TRBD1 covers 10 bases. After removal of 5 bases from V and 6 bases from J, the junction contained 6 bases not matched to a gene. Germline CDR1 SGHTA, CDR2 FQGNSA. CDR3 length equals 15 residues. The DNA of the CDR3 is TGTGCCAGCAGCACCGACAGGGGGCAGTCCGGGGAGCTGTTTTTT. This codes for CASSTDRGQSGELFF.

This clone was counted at least ten times. The chain joins TRBV5-1 to TRBJ1-6; 7 bases line up with TRBD1. The ends lost 4 bases at V and 7 bases at J; junction bases unmatched: 5. Germline V gene data show CDR1 as SGHRS and CDR2 as YFSETQ. The CDR3 spans 14 residues. CDR3 bases: TGCGCCAGCAGCCCCGGGACAGTAAATTCACCCCTCCACTTT. Translation: CASSPGTVNSPLHF.

The rearrangement links TRBV30 to TRBJ2-2, with TRBD2 identical over 10 bases. Trimming at V came to 0 bases and at J to 3 bases, leaving 7 bases not matched to a gene. Germline assignment: CDR1 GTSNPN and CDR2 SVGIG (reference sequence). The CDR3 totals 17 residues. The CDR3: CAWSVPRTSGYTGELFF. The CDR3 DNA follows: TGTGCCTGGAGTGTACCCCGGACTAGCGGATACACCGGGGAGCTGTTTTTT.

The chain is built from TRBV30 and TRBJ1-1; possibly TRBD1 for D (5 bases). Per the germline V gene, CDR1 is GTSNPN and CDR2 is SVGIG (reference sequence). CDR3 length: 14 amino acids. The V gene lost 0 bases and the J gene lost 5 bases, with 13 bases spanning the gap. The CDR3 loop reads CAWSVLRGYTEAFF. The CDR3 DNA sequence: TGTGCCTGGAGTGTACTAAGGGGCTATACTGAAGCTTTCTTT.

This clone showed up just once. The chain carries TRBV9 and TRBJ2-5; D gene uncertain. Per germline, CDR1 SGDLS and CDR2 YYNGEE. V was shortened by 0 bases and J by 3 bases, with 6 bases between the two germline ends. This CDR3 spans 13 amino acids. The CDR3 region is CASSVGPEETQYF. In nucleotides, the CDR3 is TGTGCCAGCAGCGTAGGCCCGGAAGAGACCCAGTACTTC.

This chain links TRBV4-1 with TRBJ1-6, with 12 bases lining up with TRBD1. Germline V gene data show CDR1 as MGHRA and CDR2 as YSYEKL. Trimming cost V 4 bases and J 5 bases; bases outside gene matches: 3. This CDR3 contains 16 residues. CDR3 nucleotides: TGCGCCAGCAGCCTGGGACAGGGGGCACATAATTCACCCCTCCACTTT. Amino acid sequence: CASSLGQGAHNSPLHF.

The rearrangement links TRBV7-2 to TRBJ2-1, with 12 bases aligning to TRBD2. Trimming at V came to 5 bases and at J to 4 bases, leaving 6 bases not matched to a gene. The CDR3 runs 16 residues. CDR1 and CDR2 from the germline V gene are SGHTA and FQGNSA. Here the CDR3 DNA reads TGTGCCAGCAGCGAGCGACTAGCGGGGGCGTACAATGAGCAGTTCTTC. This gives the protein CASSERLAGAYNEQFF.

This clone showed up just once. The chain is built from TRBV15 and TRBJ2-1, with D uncertain. The V gene's germline CDR1 is LNHNV and CDR2 YYDKDF (reference sequence). Trimming cost V 2 bases and J 0 bases, with 8 bases left between them. This CDR3 comprises 15 residues. This CDR3 reads CATSRSVFSYNEQFF. The CDR3 nucleotides are TGTGCCACCAGCAGAAGCGTATTCTCCTACAATGAGCAGTTCTTC.

The chain carries TRBV27 and TRBJ1-5; weak D call: TRBD1 (5 bases). CDR3 size: 15 residues. The V end was cut by 6 bases, the J end by 6 bases, with 18 bases between. CDR1 MNHEY and CDR2 SMNVEV come from the germline V gene (reference sequence). This chain's CDR3 is CASSPRSRVGQPQHF. The CDR3 DNA is TGTGCCAGCAGCCCACGTAGCAGGGTGGGTCAGCCCCAGCATTTT.

This chain connects TRBV7-2 to TRBJ2-1; 7 bases line up with TRBD2. V lost 5 bases and J lost 7; bases outside the gene matches: 8. The CDR3 is made up of 14 amino acids. CDR1 SGHTA and CDR2 FQGNSA come from the germline V gene. DNA of the CDR3: TGTGCCAGCAGCGAGGGGACTATCATTAATGAGCAGTTCTTC. This translates into CASSEGTIINEQFF.

The chain couples TRBV30 to TRBJ2-1, with a tentative D call TRBD2 (5 bases). V shed 4 bases and J shed 7 bases, with 14 bases lying between them. CDR3 length: 13 amino acids. CDR1 is GTSNPN, CDR2 SVGIG, per germline (reference sequence). The CDR3 is CAWTRGSPNEQFF. The CDR3 DNA follows: TGTGCCTGGACCCGGGGTTCGCCGAATGAGCAGTTCTTC.

V and J are TRBV2 and TRBJ1-4; D is unclear. V was pared by 5 bases and J by 4 bases, with 14 bases between. The CDR3 consists of 15 residues. The V gene's germline CDR1 is SNHLY and CDR2 FYNNEI. In nucleotides, the CDR3 is TGTGCCAGCAGTCCCGACATCTCCGTTAATGAAAAACTGTTTTTT. This gives the protein CASSPDISVNEKLFF. The variable domain in full, completed from reference TRBV2 and TRBJ1-4, reads EPEVTQTPSHQVTQMGQEVILRCVPISNHLYFYWYRQILGQKVEFLVSFYNNEISEKSEIFDDQFSVERPDGSNFTLKIRSTKLEDSAMYFCASSPDISVNEKLFFGSGTQLSVL.

To note about this clone: One junction end does not reproduce the germline sequence, and a read error may be involved. The rearrangement links TRBV19 to TRBJ1-2, with 10 bases identical to TRBD1. Germline-derived CDR1 and CDR2 are LNHDA and SQIVND (reference sequence). The CDR3 consists of 14 residues. The CDR3 DNA reads TGTGCCAGTAGTGGGGGACAGGGGATCTCTGGCTACCCCTTC. Translating it yields CASSGGQGISGYPF.

This clone was counted a single time. This chain joins TRBV18 and TRBJ1-4, with TRBD1 matching 8 bases. Germline CDR1 is KGHSH and CDR2 is LQKENI. Losses at the gene ends were 3 bases for V and 8 bases for J; bases not matched to a gene: 5. This CDR3 has 14 residues. Here the CDR3 reads CASSPPGQGEKLFF. The CDR3 coding sequence is TGTGCCAGCTCACCTCCCGGACAGGGAGAAAAACTGTTTTTT.

This clone was counted once. The CDR3 loop is CASSYNPNYGYTF. In DNA form, the CDR3 reads TGTGCCAGCAGTTATAATCCGAACTATGGCTACACCTTC. The V gene is TRBV6-1, the J gene TRBJ1-2; D gene unclear. The CDR3 totals 13 residues. Germline V CDR1 and CDR2: MNHNS, SASEGT. V dropped 5 bases and J dropped 2 bases, with 9 bases sitting between them.

The gene calls are TRBV7-2 and TRBJ2-5; the match to TRBD2 covers 7 bases. The length of the CDR3 is 17 residues. V was clipped by 1 base and J by 4 bases; unmatched bases: 12. The germline V gene encodes CDR1 SGHTA and CDR2 FQGNSA. The CDR3 sequence: CASSLERGEGFGETQYF. CDR3 DNA sequence: TGTGCCAGCAGCTTAGAGCGTGGGGAGGGTTTCGGAGAGACCCAGTACTTC.

The chain carries TRBV5-4 and TRBJ2-7; 10 bases are shared with TRBD1. CDR1 is SGHNT, CDR2 YYREEE, per germline (reference sequence). V was clipped by 3 bases and J by 4 bases; unmatched bases: 4. The CDR3 consists of 14 residues. The CDR3: CASSSTGGRYEQYF. The CDR3 DNA is TGTGCCAGCAGCTCGACAGGGGGCCGTTACGAGCAGTACTTC.

V is TRBV19 and J is TRBJ2-2; a possible D gene is TRBD1 (5 bases). CDR1 is LNHDA, CDR2 SQIVND, per germline (reference sequence). Trimming removed 3 bases from V and 3 bases from J, with 17 bases in between. The CDR3 loop spans 17 amino acids. CDR3: CASSIGAGQLDTGELFF. CDR3 in DNA: TGTGCCAGTAGTATTGGGGCTGGGCAGTTGGACACCGGGGAGCTGTTTTTT.